The clone carrying this T cell receptor beta chain was seen ten or more times. Its antigen is not known. 5'RACE with 10-nucleotide random UMIs produced the cDNA. One entry per CDR3 protein, called by TCRdb with MiXCR from the 5' RACE reads. Of 55,000 to 65,000 distinct CDR3 sequences listed, more than 8% are singletons. The data derive from a study of neurological immune-mediated disorders. Time point meaning: longitudinal time-point 2. Volunteers from a blood bank in Maryland, USA, constituted the healthy controls. General observations from the study: Private repertoires in all groups were suggested by the absence of shared CDR3 amino acid sequences among expanded clones across subjects.

The germline V gene has CDR1 SEHNR and CDR2 FQNEAQ (reference sequence). The CDR3 consists of 14 residues. With 3 bases removed from V and 3 bases from J, the gap between germline ends came to 11 bases. This receptor was taken from a man aged 25 to 40 in good health. The sequenced material came from PBMCs. The rearrangement links TRBV7-9 to TRBJ1-1, with D possibly being TRBD1 (5 bases). The CDR3 protein is CASSLDTEYTEAFF. CDR3 DNA: TGTGCCAGCAGCTTGGACACGGAGTACACTGAAGCTTTCTTT. Variable domain in full (rest from reference TRBV7-9 and TRBJ1-1): DTGVSQNPRHKITKRGQNVTFRCDPISEHNRLYWYRQTLGQGPEFLTYFQNEAQLEKSRLLSDRFSAERPKGSFSTLEIQRTEQGDSAMYLCASSLDTEYTEAFFGQGTRLTVV.